These 19 T cell receptor beta chains were all obtained from the same sample, sequenced in a study of blood T cell repertoires in COVID-19. The protocol was immunoSEQ multiplex PCR, while the TCRdb copy is restricted to in-frame clones and leaves out a portion. The sample consists of about 180,000 clones, about three quarters of them appearing once. The sample consisted of peripheral blood. These receptors all come from an elderly woman with COVID-19, enrolled during active disease.

In nucleotides, the CDR3 is TGCAGCGTTGAAGATCAGGGGGCTGGCTATGGCTACACCTTC. It translates to CSVEDQGAGYGYTF. This chain connects TRBV29-1 to TRBJ1-2; 8 nucleotides agree with TRBD1. Trimming cost V 0 bases and J 4 bases; bases outside gene matches: 4. This CDR3 spans 14 amino acids. The V gene's germline CDR1 is SQVTM and CDR2 ANQGSEA.

This clone has only a few counts. The V call is TRBV30, the J call TRBJ1-1; no clear D. The CDR3 extends over 11 amino acids. Germline V gene data show CDR1 as GTSNPN and CDR2 as SVGIG (reference sequence). Trimming pared 8 bases from V and 8 bases from J, leaving 15 bases between. CDR3 nucleotides: TGTGCCCACCAACCCTCGGTGGAAGCTTTCTTT. Translated: CAHQPSVEAFF.

The V gene is TRBV25-1, the J gene TRBJ1-2; 7 bases map to TRBD1. Per the germline V gene, CDR1 is MGHDK and CDR2 is SYGVNS. The CDR3 totals 12 residues. After removal of 9 bases from V and 7 bases from J, the junction contained 8 bases not matched to a gene. CDR3 in amino acids: CASVGQDGGYTF. The DNA for the CDR3 is TGTGCCAGTGTTGGACAGGATGGTGGCTACACCTTC.

The V call is TRBV29-1, the J call TRBJ2-3; TRBD2 matches at 7 bases. V shed 6 bases, J shed 0 bases, and the junction held 9 bases outside the gene matches. CDR3 length equals 15 residues. The germline V gene has CDR1 SQVTM and CDR2 ANQGSEA. The chain's CDR3 is CSVRRLAVSTDTQYF. CDR3 sequence (DNA): TGCAGCGTACGGCGGCTAGCGGTAAGCACAGATACGCAGTATTTT.

The gene calls are TRBV3-1 (or the pseudogene TRBV3-2) and TRBJ1-2, with no clear D. The CDR3 runs to 13 residues. Germline V gene sequence: CDR1 LGHDT, CDR2 YNNKEL (reference sequence). Trimming cost V 1 base and J 4 bases, with 7 bases left between them. The CDR3 loop reads CASSQAQVYGYTF. The CDR3 DNA is TGTGCCAGCAGCCAAGCTCAGGTCTATGGCTACACCTTC.

V and J are TRBV4-2 and TRBJ1-1; 7 nucleotides align to TRBD1. CDR1 LGHNA and CDR2 YNFKEQ come from the germline V gene. Germline trimming cut 0 bases from V and 0 bases from J; bases unmatched to any gene: 10. There are 18 residues in the CDR3. The CDR3 is CASSQDLTGEGMNTEAFF. CDR3 DNA sequence: TGTGCCAGCAGCCAAGACCTTACAGGGGAAGGGATGAACACTGAAGCTTTCTTT.

The chain is built from TRBV11-3 and TRBJ2-7, with D possibly matching TRBD1 (5 bases). The CDR3 covers 14 residues. Per the germline V gene, CDR1 is SGHNT and CDR2 is YENEEA. V was cut by 1 base and J by 2 bases, with 9 bases left in between. This CDR3 reads CASSLGGAPYEQYF. CDR3 in DNA: TGTGCCAGCAGCTTAGGTGGGGCGCCCTACGAGCAGTACTTC.

The rearrangement uses TRBV2 and TRBJ2-7, with D possibly TRBD1 on 6 matching bases. CDR3 length equals 13 residues. Germline V gene sequence: CDR1 SNHLY, CDR2 FYNNEI. In DNA form, the CDR3 reads TGTGCGAGCCAGGACAGTTTCTCCTACGAGCAGTACTTC. Its protein product is CASQDSFSYEQYF.

The rearrangement uses TRBV27 and TRBJ2-1; the D gene is possibly TRBD1 (6 bases). Germline CDR1 and CDR2: MNHEY and SMNVEV (reference sequence). CDR3 length: 18 residues. V lost 5 bases, J lost 9 bases, and 29 bases lay in between. The CDR3 DNA is TGTGCCAGCAGTACTCTTAGGGGGAGCTCCACGCCCCCGAGTGAGCAGTTCTTC. This codes for CASSTLRGSSTPPSEQFF.

The chain links TRBV7-4 to TRBJ2-7, with D possibly being TRBD1 (6 bases). The ends were cut back, 3 bases at V and 2 bases at J, with 32 bases in the middle. From germline, CDR1 is SGHVT and CDR2 SQSDAQ. The CDR3 runs 21 residues. CDR3 sequence (DNA): TGTGCCAGCAGCTTTATTGCCCGCTCCAAAACCGGGACACCAGTCACCTACGAGCAGTACTTC. It specifies CASSFIARSKTGTPVTYEQYF. Full variable domain (outside the CDR3, taken from reference TRBV7-4 and TRBJ2-7): GAGVSQSPRYKVAKRGRDVALRCDSISGHVTLYWYRQTLGQGSEVLTYSQSDAQRDKSGRPSGRFSAERPERSVSTLKIQRTEQGDSAVYLCASSFIARSKTGTPVTYEQYFGPGTRLTVT.

V gene TRBV3-1 (or the pseudogene TRBV3-2) combines with J gene TRBJ1-2; maybe TRBD1 (5 bases). V lost 4 bases and J 4 bases, leaving 19 bases between the germline ends. Germline CDR1 is LGHDT and CDR2 is YNNKEL (reference sequence). This CDR3 contains 16 residues. The CDR3 coding sequence is TGTGCCAGCAGCCTAACACGGGACTACCCCTCCTATGGCTACACCTTC. It codes for CASSLTRDYPSYGYTF.

The chain employs TRBV2 and TRBJ2-2; 8 bases fit TRBD1. CDR3 length: 16 residues. CDR1 is SNHLY and CDR2 is FYNNEI in the germline V gene. The junction had 6 bases not matched to a gene; V was cut back by 5 bases and J by 1 base. The CDR3 is CASSLRDRRNTGELFF. CDR3 sequence (DNA): TGTGCCAGCAGTCTCCGGGACAGGAGGAACACCGGGGAGCTGTTTTTT.

The chain uses TRBV18 and TRBJ1-1; a weak D match, TRBD1 (5 bases). Germline assignment: CDR1 KGHSH and CDR2 LQKENI. This CDR3 comprises 13 residues. V was cut by 3 bases and J by 1 base, with 6 bases left in between. CDR3 sequence: CASSPGRNTEAFF. The CDR3 region has the DNA TGTGCCAGCTCACCGGGGCGGAACACTGAAGCTTTCTTT. The variable domain in full, with the rest retrieved from reference TRBV18 and TRBJ1-1, is NAGVMQNPRHLVRRRGQEARLRCSPMKGHSHVYWYRQLPEEGLKFMVYLQKENIIDESGMPKERFSAEFPKEGPSILRIQQVVRGDSAAYFCASSPGRNTEAFFGQGTRLTVV.

The chain links TRBV6-5 to TRBJ1-2; no reliable D call. Germline loops: CDR1 MNHEY, CDR2 SVGAGI. The V and J ends lost 6 bases and 5 bases respectively, with 19 bases between them. The CDR3 is 15 residues long. CDR3 nucleotide sequence: TGTGCCAGCAGCAGGAGTCGCTCCGCGGGTTATGGCTACACCTTC. Translation: CASSRSRSAGYGYTF.

The chain uses TRBV28 and TRBJ2-7; tentatively, D is TRBD1 (5 bases). V shed 6 bases and J shed 0 bases, with 9 bases lying between them. This CDR3 region has 13 residues. Germline CDR1 reads MDHEN; CDR2 reads SYDVKM. The DNA for the CDR3 is TGTGCCAGCAGCTGGACATCCTCCTACGAGCAGTACTTC. Translation gives CASSWTSSYEQYF.

This rearrangement joins TRBV6-2 or TRBV6-3 to TRBJ1-5; D is perhaps TRBD1 (6 bases). V was cut by 6 bases and J by 7 bases, with 19 bases left in between. CDR3 size: 15 residues. The germline V gene has CDR1 MNHEY and CDR2 SVGEGT. CDR3 coding DNA: TGTGCCAGCAGCCCTACAGGGAATCGGGACCAGCCCCAGCATTTT. The encoded protein is CASSPTGNRDQPQHF.

CDR3 loop: CAISALYRGETQYF. The DNA for the CDR3 is TGTGCCATCAGTGCTTTATACAGGGGAGAGACCCAGTACTTC. This chain uses TRBV10-3 with TRBJ2-5; TRBD1 matches 7 bases. CDR3 length equals 14 residues. Germline CDR1 is ENHRY and CDR2 is SYGVKD. With 4 bases clipped from V and 4 bases from J, the junction kept 6 bases outside the gene matches.

This clone has just one count. The chain employs TRBV19 and TRBJ2-7; no definite D call. The CDR3 is made up of 16 amino acids. Trimming removed 6 bases at V and 3 bases at J, with 21 bases between. Germline V gene sequence: CDR1 LNHDA, CDR2 SQIVND (reference sequence). Here the CDR3 reads CASRVSNTATIYEQYF. The CDR3 DNA is TGTGCCAGTAGGGTTTCGAACACCGCCACCATCTACGAGCAGTACTTC.

This sequence joins TRBV9 and TRBJ2-1; D unresolved. This CDR3 comprises 13 residues. V was shortened by 0 bases and J by 8 bases, with 9 bases between the two germline ends. CDR1 is SGDLS and CDR2 is YYNGEE in the germline V gene. The CDR3 reads CASSVVSSHEQFF. CDR3 DNA: TGTGCCAGCAGCGTAGTGTCTAGTCATGAGCAGTTCTTC.